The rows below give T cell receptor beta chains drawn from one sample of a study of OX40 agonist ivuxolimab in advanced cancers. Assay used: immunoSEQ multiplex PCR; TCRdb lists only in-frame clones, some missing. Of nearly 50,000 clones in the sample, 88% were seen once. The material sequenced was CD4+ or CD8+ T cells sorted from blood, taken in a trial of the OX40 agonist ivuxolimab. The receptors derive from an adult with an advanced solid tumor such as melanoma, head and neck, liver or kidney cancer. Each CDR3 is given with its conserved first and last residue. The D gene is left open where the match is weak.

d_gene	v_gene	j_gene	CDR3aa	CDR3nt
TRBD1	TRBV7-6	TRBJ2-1	CASSLRGHSRGEQFF	TGTGCCAGCAGCTTAAGGGGGCATAGCCGGGGTGAGCAGTTCTTC
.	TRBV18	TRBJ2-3	CASSPLLDTQYF	TGTGCCAGCTCACCTCTTTTGGATACGCAGTATTTT
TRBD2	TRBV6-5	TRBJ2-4	CASSYGRERRNIQYF	TGTGCCAGCAGTTACGGGCGGGAGAGGAGGAACATTCAGTACTTC
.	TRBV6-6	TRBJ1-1	CASSYGGRVNTEAFF	TGTGCCAGCAGTTACGGGGGCAGGGTGAACACTGAAGCTTTCTTT
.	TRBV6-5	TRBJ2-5	CASSSPGTQYF	TGTGCCAGCAGTTCCCCCGGGACCCAGTACTTC
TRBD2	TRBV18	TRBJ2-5	CASSPREARETQYF	TGTGCCAGCTCACCTCGGGAGGCAAGAGAGACCCAGTACTTC
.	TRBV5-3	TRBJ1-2	CARIGLNYGYTF	TGTGCCAGAATTGGGTTAAACTATGGCTACACCTTC
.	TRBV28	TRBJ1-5	CASTLGARNQPQHF	TGTGCCAGCACACTGGGGGCAAGGAATCAGCCCCAGCATTTT
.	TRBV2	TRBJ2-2	CASGTLPGELFF	TGTGCCAGCGGGACTCTCCCCGGGGAGCTGTTTTTT
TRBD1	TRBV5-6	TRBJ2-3	CASSLDRWQGAGTDTQYF	TGTGCCAGCAGCTTGGATCGCTGGCAGGGGGCCGGAACAGATACGCAGTATTTT
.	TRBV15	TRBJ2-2	CATSREGNTGELFF	TGTGCCACCAGCAGAGAGGGGAACACCGGGGAGCTGTTTTTT
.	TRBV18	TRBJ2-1	CASSPSRQGMVGEQFF	TGTGCCAGCTCACCATCTCGGCAGGGTATGGTTGGTGAGCAGTTCTTC